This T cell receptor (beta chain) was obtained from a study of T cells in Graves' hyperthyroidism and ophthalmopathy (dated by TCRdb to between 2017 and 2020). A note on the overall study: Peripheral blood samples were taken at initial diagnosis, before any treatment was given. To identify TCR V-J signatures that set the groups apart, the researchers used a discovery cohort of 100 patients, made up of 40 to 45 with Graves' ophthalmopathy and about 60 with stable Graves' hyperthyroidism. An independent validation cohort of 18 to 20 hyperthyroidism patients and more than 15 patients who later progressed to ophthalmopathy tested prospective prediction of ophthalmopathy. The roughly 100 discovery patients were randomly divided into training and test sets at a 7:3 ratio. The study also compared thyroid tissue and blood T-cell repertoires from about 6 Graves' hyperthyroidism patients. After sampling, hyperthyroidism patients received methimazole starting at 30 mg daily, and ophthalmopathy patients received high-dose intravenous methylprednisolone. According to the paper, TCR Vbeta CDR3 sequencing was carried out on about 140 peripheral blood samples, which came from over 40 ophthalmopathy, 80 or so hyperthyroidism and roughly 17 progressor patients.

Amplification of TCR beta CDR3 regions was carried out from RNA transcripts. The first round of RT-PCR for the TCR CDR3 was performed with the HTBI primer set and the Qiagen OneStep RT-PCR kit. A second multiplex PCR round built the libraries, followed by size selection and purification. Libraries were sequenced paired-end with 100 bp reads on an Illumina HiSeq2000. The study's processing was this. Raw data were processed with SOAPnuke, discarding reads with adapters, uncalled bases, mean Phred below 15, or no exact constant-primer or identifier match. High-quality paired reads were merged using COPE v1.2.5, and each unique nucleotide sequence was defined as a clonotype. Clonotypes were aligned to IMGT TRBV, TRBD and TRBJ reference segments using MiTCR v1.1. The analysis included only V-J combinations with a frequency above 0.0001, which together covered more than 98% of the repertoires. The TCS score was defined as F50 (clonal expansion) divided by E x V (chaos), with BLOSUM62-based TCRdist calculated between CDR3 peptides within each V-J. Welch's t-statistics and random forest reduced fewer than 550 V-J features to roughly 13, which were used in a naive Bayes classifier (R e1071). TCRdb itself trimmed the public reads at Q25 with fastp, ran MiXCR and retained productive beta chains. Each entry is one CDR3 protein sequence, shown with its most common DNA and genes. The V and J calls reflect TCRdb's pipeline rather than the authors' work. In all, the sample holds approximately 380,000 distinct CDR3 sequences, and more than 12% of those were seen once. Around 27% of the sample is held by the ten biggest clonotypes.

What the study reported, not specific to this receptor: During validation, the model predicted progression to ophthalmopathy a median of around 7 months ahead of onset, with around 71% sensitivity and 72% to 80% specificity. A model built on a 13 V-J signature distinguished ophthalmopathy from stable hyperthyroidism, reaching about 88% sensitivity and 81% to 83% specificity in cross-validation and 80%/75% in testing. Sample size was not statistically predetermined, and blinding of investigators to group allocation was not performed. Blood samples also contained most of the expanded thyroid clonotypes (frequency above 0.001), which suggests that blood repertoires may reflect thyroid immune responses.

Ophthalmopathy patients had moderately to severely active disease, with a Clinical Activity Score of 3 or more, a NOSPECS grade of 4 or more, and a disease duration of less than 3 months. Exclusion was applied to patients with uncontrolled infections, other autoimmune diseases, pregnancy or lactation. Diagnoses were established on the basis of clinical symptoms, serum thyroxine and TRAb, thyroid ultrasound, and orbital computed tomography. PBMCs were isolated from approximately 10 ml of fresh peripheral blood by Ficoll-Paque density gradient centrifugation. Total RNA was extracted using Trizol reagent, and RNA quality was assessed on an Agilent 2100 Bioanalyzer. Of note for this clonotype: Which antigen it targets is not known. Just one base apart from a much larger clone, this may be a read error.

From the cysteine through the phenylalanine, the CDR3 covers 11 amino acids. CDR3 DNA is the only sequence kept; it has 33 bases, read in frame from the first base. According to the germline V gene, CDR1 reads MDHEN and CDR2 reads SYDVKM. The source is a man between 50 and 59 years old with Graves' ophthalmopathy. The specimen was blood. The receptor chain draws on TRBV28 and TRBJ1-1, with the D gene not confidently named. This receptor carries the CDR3 CATAENTGAFF. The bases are TGTGCCACCGCAGAGAACACTGGAGCTTTCTTT. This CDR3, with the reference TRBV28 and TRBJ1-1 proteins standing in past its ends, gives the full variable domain DVKVTQSSRYLVKRTGEKVFLECVQDMDHENMFWYRQDPGLGLRLIYFSYDVKMKEKGDIPEGYSVSREKKERFSLILESASTNQTSMYLCATAENTGAFFGQGTRLTVV.